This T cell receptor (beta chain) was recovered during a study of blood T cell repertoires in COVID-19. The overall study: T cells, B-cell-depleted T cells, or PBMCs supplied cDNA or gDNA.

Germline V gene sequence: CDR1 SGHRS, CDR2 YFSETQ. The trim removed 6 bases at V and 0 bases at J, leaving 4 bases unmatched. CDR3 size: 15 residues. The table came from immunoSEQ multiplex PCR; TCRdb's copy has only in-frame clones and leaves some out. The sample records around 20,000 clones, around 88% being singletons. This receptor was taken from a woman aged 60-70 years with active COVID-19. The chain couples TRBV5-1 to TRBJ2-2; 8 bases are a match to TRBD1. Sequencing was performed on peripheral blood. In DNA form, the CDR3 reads TGCGCCAGCATCGGACAGGGTACGAACACCGGGGAGCTGTTTTTT. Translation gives CASIGQGTNTGELFF.